This T cell receptor (beta chain) was sequenced in a study of T-cell reconstitution after alpha-beta-depleted transplantation in children (dated by TCRdb to the mid-2010s). Describing the broader study: The study quantitatively tracked T-cell immune reconstitution after TCRalphabeta/CD19-depleted allogeneic hematopoietic cell transplantation in children using TCR repertoire profiling.

The germline V gene gives CDR1 as MDHEN and CDR2 as SYDVKM. Relative to germline, V is missing 3 bases and J is missing 0 bases, with 11 bases of the junction outside any gene match. From the cysteine up to the phenylalanine, the CDR3 has a length of 19 residues. The only DNA kept is the CDR3, 57 bases in frame from the first base. Libraries were constructed by PCR. The listed sequencing device is Illumina HiSeq 2500. TCR library preparation used molecular barcoding, with unique molecular identifiers applied to normalize quantification of the TCRbeta repertoire. TCRdb ran its own pipeline on the public reads, namely fastp trimming at Q25 and MiXCR clone calling, and kept in-frame beta chains. Here each entry gathers all rows of one CDR3 protein and keeps the most common genes and DNA. The sample data list fewer than 200,000 distinct CDR3 sequences, and 6% to 7% of these were observed just once. Of the sample, 3% falls within the top ten clones.

This clonotype occurred many times. Its antigen is currently not known. Base-call qualities are not available, and no considerably larger clone is one nucleotide away. The specimen comprised PBMCs from the stem cell graft donor, sampled from the stem cell graft. The rearrangement joined TRBV28 to TRBJ2-1, and TRBD2 aligns with 10 junction nucleotides. The clonotype was recovered from a human donor who donated a stem cell graft to a child with Wiskott-Aldrich syndrome. The DNA is as follows: TGTGCCAGCAGTTTCGCCGGGACTAGCGATTTCAGCTCCTACAATGAGCAGTTCTTC. Its coded protein is CASSFAGTSDFSSYNEQFF.